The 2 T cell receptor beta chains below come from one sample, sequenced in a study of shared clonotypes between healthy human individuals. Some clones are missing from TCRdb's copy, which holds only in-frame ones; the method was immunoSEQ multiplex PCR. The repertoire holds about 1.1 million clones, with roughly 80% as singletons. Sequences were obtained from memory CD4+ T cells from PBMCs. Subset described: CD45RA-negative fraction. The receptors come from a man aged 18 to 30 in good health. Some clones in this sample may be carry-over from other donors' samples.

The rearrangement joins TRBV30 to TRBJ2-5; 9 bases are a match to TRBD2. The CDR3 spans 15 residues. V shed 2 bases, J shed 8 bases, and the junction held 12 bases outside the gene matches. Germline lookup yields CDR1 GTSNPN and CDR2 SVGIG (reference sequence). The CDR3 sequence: CAWSMGLAFPPTQYF. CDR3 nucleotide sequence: TGTGCCTGGAGTATGGGACTAGCTTTTCCCCCCACCCAGTACTTC.

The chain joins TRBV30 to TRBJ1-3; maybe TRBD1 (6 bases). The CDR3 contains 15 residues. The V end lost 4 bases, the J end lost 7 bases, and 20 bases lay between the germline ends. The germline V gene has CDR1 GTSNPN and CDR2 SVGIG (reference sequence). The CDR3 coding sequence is TGTGCCTGGATCTTATCAACAGGGAGGAGGAACACCATATATTTT. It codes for CAWILSTGRRNTIYF.